This TCR beta chain was sequenced in a study of control samples from healthy donors and cancer patients. Clones were read by immunoSEQ multiplex PCR, and TCRdb kept only the in-frame ones, dropping some. The table lists tens of thousands of clones, 75% to 85% of them singletons. This receptor was identified in a man aged 40-49 years in good health. Sequenced sample: blood.

CDR3 coding DNA: TGCGCCAGCAGCCAGCAGCGGGAGTACGAGCAGTACTTC. Amino acid sequence: CASSQQREYEQYF. The chain carries TRBV4-3 and TRBJ2-7; 8 bases match TRBD2. The V gene end was trimmed by 3 bases and the J gene end by 4 bases; junction bases not matched to a gene: 2. Germline loops: CDR1 LGHNA, CDR2 YSLEER. There are 13 residues in the CDR3.